This T cell receptor (beta chain) was sequenced during a study of blood T cell repertoires in COVID-19 (dated by TCRdb to 2020 to 2022). General notes on the study: Collaborator samples came from the United States, Italy and Spain and covered acute and convalescent phases of COVID-19. The dataset comprised deeply sampled blood TCRbeta repertoires from subjects exposed to, actively infected with, or recovered from COVID-19. The samples were drawn from the first 160 participants of the ongoing ImmuneRACE study and from some 1,300 subjects provided by 6 global collaborators. A de-identified subject ID, COVID-19 status, age in years and sex were almost always included in the sample metadata. The material from the prospective study consisted of cDNA or gDNA derived from T cells, B-cell-depleted T cells, or PBMCs. The repertoires were made available in a free public database intended to serve as a resource for research on the immune response to SARS-CoV-2. Where available, HLA class I and class II types were taken from metadata supplied by the sample provider and were not determined by assay-based typing. General findings and caveats noted by the study authors: The amount of clinical and demographic metadata varied by source and participant and was provided uncurated.

Whole blood was collected in K2EDTA tubes by collaborating institutions according to the institutions' own protocols. For TCRbeta analysis, collaborators shipped samples as frozen whole blood, isolated PBMCs, or DNA extracted from either of those sample types. Note on this clone: This receptor's antigen is unknown. It has no much larger one-base neighbor in the sample; base qualities were not kept.

Spanning cysteine to phenylalanine, the CDR3 consists of 13 amino acids. Only the CDR3 DNA is retained, 39 bases long and in frame from the first base. V is trimmed back by 3 bases and J by 3 bases, and the junction contains 1 base that no gene match accounts for. The germline V gene encodes CDR1 KGHSH and CDR2 LQKENI. The immunoSEQ Assay, a bias-controlled multiplex PCR, was used to amplify TCRbeta CDR3 regions from genomic DNA. The paper's processing steps were these. The number of nucleated cells in each sample was estimated from the amplification of reference gene primers within the assay. To quantify the absolute abundance of each unique TCRbeta CDR3 rearrangement, sequence reads were collapsed and filtered. For each sample, productive Simpson clonality was calculated as the square root of Simpson's diversity index across productive rearrangements. Not all clones reach the TCRdb copy of this immuneACCESS table, which keeps in-frame sequences only. Checked studies attribute under half of the gap to unresolved V genes and leave the rest unexplained. That table supplies the V and J calls and clone size; D and trimming were determined from the DNA. The sample table contains 45,000 to 65,000 clones; only one count was recorded for 91% of them. The ten largest clones capture about 9.1% of the sample.

Sequenced material: peripheral blood. The source of this sequence is a human donor in a cohort sampled during active COVID-19. The sequence links TRBV18 to TRBJ1-2; 7 bases in between match TRBD1. The bases are TGTGCCAGCTCACCCGGGACAGACTATGGCTACACCTTC. The translation is CASSPGTDYGYTF.